This TCR beta chain derives from a study of blood T cell repertoires in COVID-19. The trim removed 0 bases at V and 4 bases at J, leaving 5 bases unmatched. CDR1 and CDR2 (germline): SGHNT, YENEEA. The CDR3 totals 17 residues. Some clones are missing from TCRdb's copy, which holds only in-frame ones; the method was immunoSEQ multiplex PCR. Of 250,000 or so clones in the sample, roughly 89% were seen once. V usage is TRBV11-3 and J usage is TRBJ2-1, with 11 bases aligning to TRBD2. The sequence was collected from a woman in her forties who had recovered from COVID-19. Sequencing was carried out using peripheral blood. CDR3 nucleotide sequence: TGTGCCAGCAGCTTAGATCTGCGACTAGCGGGATACAATGAGCAGTTCTTC. It yields the protein CASSLDLRLAGYNEQFF.